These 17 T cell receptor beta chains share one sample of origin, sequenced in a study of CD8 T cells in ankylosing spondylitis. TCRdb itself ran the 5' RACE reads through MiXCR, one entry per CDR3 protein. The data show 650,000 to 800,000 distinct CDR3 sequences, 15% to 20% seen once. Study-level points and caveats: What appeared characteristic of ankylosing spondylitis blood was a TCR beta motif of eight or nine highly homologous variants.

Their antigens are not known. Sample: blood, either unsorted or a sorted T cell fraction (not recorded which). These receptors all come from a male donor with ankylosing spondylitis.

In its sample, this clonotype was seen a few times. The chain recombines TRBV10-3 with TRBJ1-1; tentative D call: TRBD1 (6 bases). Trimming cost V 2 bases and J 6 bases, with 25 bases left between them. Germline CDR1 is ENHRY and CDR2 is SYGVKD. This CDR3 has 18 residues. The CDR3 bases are TGTGCCATCAGTGAGCCTTCCAATCCCGGGACAACGAAGGCTGAAGCTTTCTTT. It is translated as CAISEPSNPGTTKAEAFF.

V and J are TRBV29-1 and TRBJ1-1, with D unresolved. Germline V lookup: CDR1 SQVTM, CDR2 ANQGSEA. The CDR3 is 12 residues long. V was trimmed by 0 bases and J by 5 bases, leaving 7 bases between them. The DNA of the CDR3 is TGCAGCGTTGAAGAGGGGAGGACTGAAGCTTTCTTT. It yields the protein CSVEEGRTEAFF.

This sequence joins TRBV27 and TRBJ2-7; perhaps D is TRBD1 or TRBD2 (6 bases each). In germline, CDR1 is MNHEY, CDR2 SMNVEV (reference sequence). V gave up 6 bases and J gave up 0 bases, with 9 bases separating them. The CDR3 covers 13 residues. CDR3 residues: CASRGGLSYEQYF. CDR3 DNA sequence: TGTGCCAGCAGGGGGGGCCTCTCCTACGAGCAGTACTTC.

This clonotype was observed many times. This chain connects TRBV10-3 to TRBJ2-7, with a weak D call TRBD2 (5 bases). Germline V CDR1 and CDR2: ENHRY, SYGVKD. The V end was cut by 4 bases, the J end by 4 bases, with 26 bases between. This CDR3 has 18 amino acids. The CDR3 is CAISVLGKPSLSSYEQYF. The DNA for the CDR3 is TGTGCCATCAGTGTACTAGGAAAGCCATCTCTTTCTTCGTACGAGCAGTACTTC.

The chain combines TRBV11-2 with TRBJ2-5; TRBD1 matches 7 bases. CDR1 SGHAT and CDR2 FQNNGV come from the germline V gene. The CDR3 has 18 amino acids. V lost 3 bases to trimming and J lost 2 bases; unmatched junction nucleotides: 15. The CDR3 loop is CASSFSTSGRGLQETQYF. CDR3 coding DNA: TGTGCCAGCAGCTTCTCGACCAGCGGCAGGGGGTTACAAGAGACCCAGTACTTC.

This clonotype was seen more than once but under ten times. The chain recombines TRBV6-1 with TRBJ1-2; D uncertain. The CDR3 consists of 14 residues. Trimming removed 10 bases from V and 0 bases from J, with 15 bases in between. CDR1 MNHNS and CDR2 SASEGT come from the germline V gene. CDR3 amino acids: CATMASSSNYGYTF. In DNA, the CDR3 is TGTGCCACCATGGCGAGTTCTTCTAACTATGGCTACACCTTC.

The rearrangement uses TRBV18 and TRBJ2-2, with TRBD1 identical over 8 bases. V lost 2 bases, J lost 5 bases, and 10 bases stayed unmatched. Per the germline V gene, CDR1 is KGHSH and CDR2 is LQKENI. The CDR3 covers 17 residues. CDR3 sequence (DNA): TGTGCCAGCTCACCATGGACAGGGCCCGTACATACCGGGGAGCTGTTTTTT. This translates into CASSPWTGPVHTGELFF.

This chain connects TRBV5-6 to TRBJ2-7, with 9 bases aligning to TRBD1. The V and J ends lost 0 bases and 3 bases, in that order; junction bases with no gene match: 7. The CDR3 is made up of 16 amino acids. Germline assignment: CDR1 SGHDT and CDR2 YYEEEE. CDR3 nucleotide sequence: TGTGCCAGCAGCTTGGGAGACAGGGGGTCCTACTACGAGCAGTACTTC. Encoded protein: CASSLGDRGSYYEQYF.

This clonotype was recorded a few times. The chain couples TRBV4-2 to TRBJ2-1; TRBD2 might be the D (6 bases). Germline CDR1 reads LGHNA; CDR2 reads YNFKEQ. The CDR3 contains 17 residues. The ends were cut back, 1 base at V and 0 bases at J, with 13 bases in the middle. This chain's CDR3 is CASSQGFGGSSYNEQFF. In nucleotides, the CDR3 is TGTGCCAGCAGCCAAGGTTTCGGGGGTAGCTCCTACAATGAGCAGTTCTTC.

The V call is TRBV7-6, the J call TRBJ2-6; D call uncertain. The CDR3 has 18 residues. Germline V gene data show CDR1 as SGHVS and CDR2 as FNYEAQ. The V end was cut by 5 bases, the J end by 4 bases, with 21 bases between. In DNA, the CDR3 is TGTGCCAGCAGCCTAAAGCCGCCTGGACCGTCCGGGGCCAACGTCCTGACTTTC. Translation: CASSLKPPGPSGANVLTF.

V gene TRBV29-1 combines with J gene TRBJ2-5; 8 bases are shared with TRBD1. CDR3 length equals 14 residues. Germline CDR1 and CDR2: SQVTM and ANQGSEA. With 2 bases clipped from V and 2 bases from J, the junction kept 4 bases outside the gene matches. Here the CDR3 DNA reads TGCAGCGTTGAATTTCGGGACAGGCAAGAGACCCAGTACTTC. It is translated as CSVEFRDRQETQYF.

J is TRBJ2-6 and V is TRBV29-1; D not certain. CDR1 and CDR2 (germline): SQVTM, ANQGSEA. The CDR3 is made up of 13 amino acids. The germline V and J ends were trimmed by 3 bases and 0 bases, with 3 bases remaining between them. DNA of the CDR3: TGCAGCGTTGACACCTCTGGGGCCAACGTCCTGACTTTC. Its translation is CSVDTSGANVLTF.

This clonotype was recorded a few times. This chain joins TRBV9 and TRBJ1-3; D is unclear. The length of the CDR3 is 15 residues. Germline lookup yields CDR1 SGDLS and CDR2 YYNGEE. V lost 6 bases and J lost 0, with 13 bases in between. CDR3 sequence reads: CASTSGVNSGNTIYF. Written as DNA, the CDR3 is TGTGCCAGCACCTCAGGAGTGAACTCTGGAAACACCATATATTTT.

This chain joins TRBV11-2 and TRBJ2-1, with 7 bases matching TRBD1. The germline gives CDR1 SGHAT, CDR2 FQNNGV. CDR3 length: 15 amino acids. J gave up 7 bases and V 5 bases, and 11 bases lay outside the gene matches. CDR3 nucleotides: TGTGCCAGCAGCCCCGACAGGGTGATGTTAAATGAGCAGTTCTTC. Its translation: CASSPDRVMLNEQFF.

This CDR3 is CSVGGAGYNEQFF. CDR3 nucleotide sequence: TGCAGCGTGGGAGGGGCTGGCTACAATGAGCAGTTCTTC. This chain connects TRBV29-1 to TRBJ2-1; TRBD2 matches 7 bases. The CDR3 loop spans 13 amino acids. Germline trimming cut 6 bases from V and 3 bases from J; bases unmatched to any gene: 5. CDR1 SQVTM and CDR2 ANQGSEA come from the germline V gene.

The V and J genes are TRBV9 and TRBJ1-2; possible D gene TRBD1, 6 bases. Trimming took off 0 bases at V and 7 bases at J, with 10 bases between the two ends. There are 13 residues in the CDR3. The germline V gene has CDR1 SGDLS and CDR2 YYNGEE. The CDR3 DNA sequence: TGTGCCAGCAGCGTAGGGGGGGCGGGTGGCTACACCTTC. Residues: CASSVGGAGGYTF.

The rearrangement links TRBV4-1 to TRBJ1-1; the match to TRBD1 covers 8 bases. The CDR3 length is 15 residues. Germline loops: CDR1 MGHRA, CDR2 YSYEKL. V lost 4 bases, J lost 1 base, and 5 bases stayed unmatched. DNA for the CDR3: TGCGCCAGCAGCCCTGGGACAGGCAAGAACACTGAAGCTTTCTTT. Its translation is CASSPGTGKNTEAFF.